The source of this TCR beta chain is a study of PD-1 blockade in mismatch repair-deficient tumors. Study summary: All were previously treated, progressing patients with about a dozen mismatch repair-deficient cancer types.

Mismatch repair deficiency was confirmed in all patients, by PCR or immunohistochemistry. The data were produced by immunoSEQ multiplex PCR, yet TCRdb's version contains in-frame clones alone and is incomplete. The table lists about 25,000 clones, about 88% of them singletons. V dropped 1 base and J dropped 4 bases, with 10 bases sitting between them. Per germline, CDR1 SGHTA and CDR2 FQGNSA. The CDR3 has 14 amino acids. About this clone itself: Its cognate antigen is unknown.

Study-level results: Tumor-resident clones, often undetectable pretreatment in blood, expanded then contracted after pembrolizumab.

This clonotype was sampled from an adult with mismatch repair-deficient cancer. This rearrangement joins TRBV7-2 to TRBJ2-5; weak D call: TRBD1 (6 bases). Sample: PBMCs, taken before pembrolizumab treatment. CDR3 in amino acids: CASSLGGGGETQYF. In nucleotides, the CDR3 is TGTGCCAGCAGCTTAGGTGGGGGCGGAGAGACCCAGTACTTC.